These 18 T cell receptor beta chains originate from one sample sequenced in a study of PD-1 blockade in classical Hodgkin lymphoma. Time point denoted: cycle 4 day 1 (C4D1), after less than seven weeks of nivolumab. All patients relapsed after autologous stem cell transplantation, and brentuximab vedotin exposure varied. Here immunoSEQ multiplex PCR was the method, and the copy in TCRdb shows in-frame clones only, minus some. The repertoire holds over 80,000 clones, with around 80% as singletons. The sequences come from peripheral blood mononuclear cells (PBMCs), collected before the fourth cycle of nivolumab. The receptors come from a human donor with classical Hodgkin lymphoma.

V usage is TRBV7-6 and J usage is TRBJ1-3, with TRBD1 as a possible D gene (5 bases). V shed 2 bases and J shed 2 bases, with 10 bases lying between them. CDR1 is SGHVS, CDR2 FNYEAQ, per germline. The CDR3 loop spans 15 amino acids. The CDR3 loop is CASSLQGLAGNTIYF. The CDR3 DNA reads TGTGCCAGCAGCTTACAGGGCTTAGCTGGAAACACCATATATTTT.

This clone appeared once. V and J are TRBV29-1 and TRBJ2-2; D gene ambiguous. Germline V CDR1 and CDR2: SQVTM, ANQGSEA. Trimming left V 5 bases short and J 0 bases short, with 16 bases between. This CDR3 contains 16 residues. CDR3 sequence (DNA): TGCAGCGTTAAGTTGCCCCGTACGGCGAACACCGGGGAGCTGTTTTTT. Protein sequence: CSVKLPRTANTGELFF.

This clone was seen a single time. The V and J genes are TRBV6-6 and TRBJ2-7, with 10 bases fitting TRBD1. V was pared by 2 bases and J by 3 bases, with 4 bases of the junction left unmatched. Germline CDR1 MNHNY, CDR2 SVGAGI (reference sequence). The CDR3 covers 15 residues. CDR3 DNA sequence: TGTGCCAGCAGTTACGGGGGACAGGGGATCTACGAGCAGTACTTC. It specifies CASSYGGQGIYEQYF.

The rearrangement uses TRBV28 and TRBJ2-3, with unresolved D. V shed 8 bases and J shed 6 bases, with 9 bases lying between them. Germline-derived CDR1 and CDR2 are MDHEN and SYDVKM. The CDR3 is 11 amino acids. The CDR3 nucleotides read TGTGCCAGCCTTTCGGCTGATACGCAGTATTTT. Residues: CASLSADTQYF.

V usage is TRBV2 and J usage is TRBJ2-5, with 10 bases lining up with TRBD1. Germline CDR1 and CDR2: SNHLY and FYNNEI. The V and J ends lost 6 bases and 3 bases, in that order; junction bases with no gene match: 4. This CDR3 comprises 14 residues. CDR3 in amino acids: CASRTGTGEETQYF. Here the CDR3 DNA reads TGTGCCAGCAGAACCGGGACAGGGGAAGAGACCCAGTACTTC.

This chain links TRBV27 with TRBJ2-7; D unresolved. The CDR3 spans 15 residues. Per germline, CDR1 MNHEY and CDR2 SMNVEV (reference sequence). Deletions cut 0 bases from V and 2 bases from J, with 11 bases between. CDR3 sequence (DNA): TGTGCCAGCAGTTTATCGGCACAGCCGGCCTACGAGCAGTACTTC. Amino acids: CASSLSAQPAYEQYF.

The chain carries TRBV7-9 and TRBJ2-3, with 14 bases that match TRBD2. The junction had 8 bases not matched to a gene; V was cut back by 5 bases and J by 4 bases. This CDR3 has 17 amino acids. Germline CDR1 SEHNR, CDR2 FQNEAQ (reference sequence). CDR3 sequence: CASSRRGTSGSSDTQYF. CDR3 bases: TGTGCCAGCAGCCGCAGAGGGACTAGCGGGAGTTCAGATACGCAGTATTTT. Using reference TRBV7-9 and TRBJ2-3 for the parts outside the CDR3, the full variable domain is DTGVSQNPRHKITKRGQNVTFRCDPISEHNRLYWYRQTLGQGPEFLTYFQNEAQLEKSRLLSDRFSAERPKGSFSTLEIQRTEQGDSAMYLCASSRRGTSGSSDTQYFGPGTRLTVL.

This sequence joins TRBV5-8 and TRBJ2-5, with TRBD1 matching over 9 bases. V gave up 0 bases and J gave up 5 bases; unmatched junction bases: 5. CDR3 length equals 15 residues. Germline V gene sequence: CDR1 SGHTS, CDR2 YDEGEE. CDR3: CASSLGDRVVETQYF. For the CDR3, the DNA is TGTGCCAGCAGCTTGGGGGACAGGGTGGTGGAGACCCAGTACTTC. The full variable domain, in which reference TRBV5-8 and TRBJ2-5 provide the parts outside the CDR3, is EAGVTQSPTHLIKTRGQQATLRCSPISGHTSVYWYQQALGLGLQFLLWYDEGEERNRGNFPPRFSGRQFPNYSSELNVNALELEDSALYLCASSLGDRVVETQYFGPGTRLLVL.

The rearrangement uses TRBV12-5 and TRBJ2-2; D unresolved. CDR3 length: 14 amino acids. Trimming stripped 2 bases from V and 3 bases from J, with 7 bases between. Germline assignment: CDR1 LGHNT and CDR2 FRNRAP. The CDR3 sequence: CASGLWPDTGELFF. Written as DNA, the CDR3 is TGTGCTAGTGGTTTGTGGCCAGACACCGGGGAGCTGTTTTTT.

The rearrangement uses TRBV7-3 and TRBJ1-2; the match to TRBD1 covers 8 bases. The CDR3 sequence is 13 residues long. Trimming removed 5 bases from V and 4 bases from J; junction bases left unmatched: 3. Germline-derived CDR1 and CDR2 are SGHTA and FQGTGA. The CDR3 DNA reads as TGTGCCAGCAGCGCACAGGGGGGCTATGGCTACACCTTC. The encoded protein is CASSAQGGYGYTF.

J is TRBJ1-1 and V is TRBV19, with D perhaps TRBD1 (5 bases). The germline V and J ends were trimmed by 5 bases and 3 bases, with 13 bases remaining between them. The V gene's germline CDR1 is LNHDA and CDR2 SQIVND (reference sequence). This CDR3 has 14 residues. The CDR3 region is CASSLGQGYTEAFF. The CDR3 coding sequence is TGTGCCAGTAGTTTGGGGCAGGGCTACACTGAAGCTTTCTTT.

This clone was detected once. The chain uses TRBV29-1 and TRBJ1-2; possibly TRBD1 for D (6 bases). The V and J ends lost 7 bases and 7 bases respectively, with 19 bases between them. CDR1 and CDR2 (germline): SQVTM, ANQGSEA. The CDR3 is 13 amino acids. Written as DNA, the CDR3 is TGCAGCGCTCACGGAGGGGGGGCAGGTGGCTACACCTTC. This translates into CSAHGGGAGGYTF.

The chain recombines TRBV10-3 with TRBJ1-1, with D possibly being TRBD1 (5 bases). The CDR3 is 14 amino acids. Germline V gives CDR1 ENHRY, CDR2 SYGVKD. Deletions cut 4 bases from V and 6 bases from J, with 15 bases between. Written as DNA, the CDR3 is TGTGCCATCAGTGGGGGGGTCACCACGCCTGAAGCTTTCTTT. This translates into CAISGGVTTPEAFF.

This chain connects TRBV28 to TRBJ1-1; tentatively, D is TRBD1 (5 bases). Trimming stripped 6 bases from V and 1 base from J, with 9 bases between. The CDR3 is made up of 13 amino acids. CDR1 and CDR2 from the germline V gene are MDHEN and SYDVKM. CDR3 loop: CASRSTGNTEAFF. The CDR3 DNA is TGTGCCAGCAGATCCACAGGGAACACTGAAGCTTTCTTT.

This clone is a singleton in its sample. V is TRBV7-8 and J is TRBJ2-5; 7 positions agree with TRBD1. CDR3 length: 15 amino acids. Germline CDR1 and CDR2: SGHVS and FQNEAQ. Trimming at V came to 0 bases and at J to 0 bases, leaving 1 base not matched to a gene. DNA for the CDR3: TGTGCCAGCAGCTTAGCGACAGGGAACCAAGAGACCCAGTACTTC. It translates to CASSLATGNQETQYF.

The gene calls are TRBV10-3 and TRBJ1-2, with TRBD1 matching over 10 bases. The junction had 4 bases not matched to a gene; V was cut back by 6 bases and J by 6 bases. The CDR3 is 13 amino acids. In germline, CDR1 is ENHRY, CDR2 SYGVKD. The CDR3 DNA is TGTGCCATCAGCTGGGACAGGGGAGATGGCTACACCTTC. This encodes CAISWDRGDGYTF.

The V call is TRBV6-5, the J call TRBJ1-6, with TRBD1 matching 7 bases. Germline V gene data show CDR1 as MNHEY and CDR2 as SVGAGI. The CDR3 runs to 15 residues. V shed 5 bases and J 0 bases; nucleotides not matched to a gene: 1. The CDR3 nucleotides read TGTGCCAGCAGTAGACAGGGCTCCTATAATTCACCCCTCCACTTT. This sequence encodes CASSRQGSYNSPLHF.

In this sample, this clone turned up once. A read error may explain this, as a much larger clone is one base away. The chain combines TRBV7-9 with TRBJ1-2; no firm D call. Germline CDR1 is SEHNR and CDR2 is FQNEAQ (reference sequence). The V end was cut by 5 bases, the J end by 4 bases, with 8 bases between. The CDR3 runs to 12 residues. For the CDR3, the DNA is TGTGCCAGCAGCCGGATCCTCTATGGCTACACCTTC. Amino acid sequence: CASSRILYGYTF.